These 24 T cell receptor beta chains were sequenced from one sample in a study of tumor-infiltrating lymphocytes in localized non-small cell lung cancer. TCRdb's table, derived via immunoSEQ multiplex PCR, lists solely in-frame clones and lacks some. This sample has 8,000 to 9,500 clones; around three quarters occur once, and the top ten carry roughly 5.5%. The sequencing sample was made of lung tumor tissue. These receptors originate from a human donor with non-small cell lung cancer.

The gene calls are TRBV9 and TRBJ1-5, with D tentatively TRBD1 (5 bases). Per germline, CDR1 SGDLS and CDR2 YYNGEE. Trimming cost V 3 bases and J 5 bases, with 15 bases left between them. This CDR3 spans 15 amino acids. The chain's CDR3 is CASSEGPGEYQPQHF. The CDR3 nucleotides read TGTGCCAGCAGCGAGGGACCGGGGGAGTATCAGCCCCAGCATTTT. The variable domain in full, with the rest retrieved from reference TRBV9 and TRBJ1-5, is DSGVTQTPKHLITATGQRVTLRCSPRSGDLSVYWYQQSLDQGLQFLIQYYNGEERAKGNILERFSAQQFPDLHSELNLSSLELGDSALYFCASSEGPGEYQPQHFGDGTRLSIL.

The gene calls are TRBV7-2 and TRBJ2-1; 8 bases are shared with TRBD1. V was clipped by 5 bases and J by 7 bases; unmatched bases: 7. Germline V lookup: CDR1 SGHTA, CDR2 FQGNSA. The CDR3 is 14 residues long. DNA of the CDR3: TGTGCCAGCAGCCCCACACAGGGGGTAAATGAGCAGTTCTTC. Translated, it gives CASSPTQGVNEQFF.

The rearrangement uses TRBV6-6 and TRBJ2-7, with 11 bases fitting TRBD1. Per germline, CDR1 MNHNY and CDR2 SVGAGI (reference sequence). The CDR3 is 12 residues long. The V segment lost 7 bases and the J segment 6 bases; nucleotides outside the gene matches: 2. The CDR3 loop reads CASTGTGGEQYF. The CDR3 DNA follows: TGTGCCAGCACCGGGACAGGGGGCGAGCAGTACTTC.

This clone has a handful of counts. This chain connects TRBV4-3 to TRBJ1-2; TRBD1 is a possible D gene (5 bases). V lost 5 bases and J 8 bases, leaving 12 bases between the germline ends. The CDR3 contains 12 residues. Germline V gene sequence: CDR1 LGHNA, CDR2 YSLEER. The CDR3 nucleotides are TGCGCCAGCAGCTCAAGGGGTTACGGCTACACCTTC. It yields the protein CASSSRGYGYTF.

The CDR3 nucleotides read TGTGCCAGCAGCTCCCTAGCGGGACTAGAGACCCAGTACTTC. Its protein product is CASSSLAGLETQYF. The chain uses TRBV21-1 and TRBJ2-5; TRBD2, the D gene given by the table, was not confirmed from the DNA. TRBV21-1 is a documented pseudogene. This CDR3 is 14 amino acids long.

The chain has TRBV7-9 and TRBJ2-1; TRBD2 matches at 9 bases. Germline V CDR1 and CDR2: SEHNR, FQNEAQ (reference sequence). The CDR3 totals 15 residues. Losses at the gene ends were 8 bases for V and 9 bases for J; bases not matched to a gene: 14. CDR3 in amino acids: CASRPRGGREGEQFF. In DNA form, the CDR3 reads TGTGCCAGCCGGCCCCGCGGCGGGAGGGAAGGTGAGCAGTTCTTC.

V gene TRBV19 combines with J gene TRBJ1-1; D is undetermined. Germline lookup yields CDR1 LNHDA and CDR2 SQIVND (reference sequence). The CDR3 extends over 14 amino acids. V lost 3 bases, J lost 7 bases, and 15 bases lay in between. The CDR3 is CASSIANGGIEAFF. CDR3 nucleotide sequence: TGTGCCAGTAGTATTGCGAACGGAGGCATTGAAGCTTTCTTT.

This clone appeared a single time. The chain uses TRBV10-3 and TRBJ2-3, with D possibly TRBD2 on 6 matching bases. V lost 5 bases to trimming and J lost 0 bases, with 12 bases between them. CDR1 and CDR2 from the germline V gene are ENHRY and SYGVKD. The CDR3 spans 15 residues. The CDR3 is CAISNAGTSTDTQYF. In nucleotides, the CDR3 is TGTGCCATCAGTAACGCAGGGACTAGCACAGATACGCAGTATTTT.

The rearrangement joins TRBV20-1 to TRBJ1-1; D uncertain. The germline V gene has CDR1 DFQATT and CDR2 SNEGSKA (reference sequence). The CDR3 covers 11 residues. Trimming stripped 3 bases from V and 1 base from J, with 3 bases between. The CDR3 DNA is TGCAGTGCTAGCTGGAACACTGAAGCTTTCTTT. It translates to CSASWNTEAFF.

DNA of the CDR3: TGTGCCAGTAGCACGACTAGCGGGAAAGGGAATGAGCAGTTCTTC. This translates into CASSTTSGKGNEQFF. The chain is built from TRBV19 and TRBJ2-1, with TRBD2 identical over 11 bases. V lost 6 bases and J lost 7; bases outside the gene matches: 8. The CDR3 has 15 amino acids. Germline V gene sequence: CDR1 LNHDA, CDR2 SQIVND (reference sequence).

The chain carries TRBV7-2 and TRBJ1-2, with D unclear. CDR1 is SGHTA and CDR2 is FQGNSA in the germline V gene. CDR3 length: 12 residues. Trimming left V 5 bases short and J 4 bases short, with 8 bases between. Here the CDR3 DNA reads TGTGCCAGCAGCCGGGAAGGCTATGGCTACACCTTC. Translated, it gives CASSREGYGYTF.

This clone was seen a few times. V is TRBV4-3 and J is TRBJ2-3; perhaps TRBD2 as D (6 bases). Per the germline V gene, CDR1 is LGHNA and CDR2 is YSLEER. This CDR3 has 15 amino acids. The ends were cut back, 0 bases at V and 4 bases at J, with 11 bases in the middle. The CDR3 coding sequence is TGCGCCAGCAGCCAAGATGGCGGGAACTCAGATACGCAGTATTTT. Protein sequence: CASSQDGGNSDTQYF.

V is TRBV28 and J is TRBJ2-7; either TRBD1 or TRBD2 may supply D (5 bases each). This CDR3 spans 14 amino acids. V lost 4 bases, J lost 3 bases, and 13 bases lay in between. Germline CDR1 MDHEN, CDR2 SYDVKM. The CDR3 reads CASSSPGPYYEQYF. CDR3 in DNA: TGTGCCAGCAGTTCCCCGGGACCTTACTACGAGCAGTACTTC.

The chain recombines TRBV29-1 with TRBJ1-2, with D perhaps matching TRBD1 (5 bases). The V end was cut by 6 bases, the J end by 0 bases, with 17 bases between. The germline gives CDR1 SQVTM, CDR2 ANQGSEA. The CDR3 extends over 15 amino acids. CDR3 sequence: CSVGGGPTSNYGYTF. The CDR3 DNA sequence: TGCAGCGTGGGTGGGGGACCCACCTCTAACTATGGCTACACCTTC.

The gene calls are TRBV7-2 and TRBJ1-3, with D perhaps TRBD1 (6 bases). Germline CDR1 SGHTA, CDR2 FQGNSA. There are 15 residues in the CDR3. V lost 5 bases to trimming and J lost 10 bases, with 21 bases between them. CDR3 sequence reads: CASSRGGGSVGTIYF. DNA of the CDR3: TGTGCCAGCAGCCGAGGGGGGGGAAGTGTAGGGACCATATATTTT.

There are a few counts of this clone. J is TRBJ1-2 and V is TRBV4-3, with D unresolved. This CDR3 region has 15 residues. Trimming took 1 base from V and 4 from J, leaving 13 bases between them. Germline V gene data show CDR1 as LGHNA and CDR2 as YSLEER. As DNA, the CDR3 is TGCGCCAGCAGCCAAGGTGGTGGGCAGCCCTATGGCTACACCTTC. It specifies CASSQGGGQPYGYTF.

The V and J genes are TRBV28 and TRBJ1-5; a weak D match, TRBD1 (6 bases). CDR1 is MDHEN and CDR2 is SYDVKM in the germline V gene. There are 13 residues in the CDR3. Deletions cut 7 bases from V and 5 bases from J, with 12 bases between. As DNA, the CDR3 is TGTGCCAGCAAGGGGGGGCCCTATCAGCCCCAGCATTTT. Amino acid sequence: CASKGGPYQPQHF. Complete variable domain (other parts from reference TRBV28 and TRBJ1-5): DVKVTQSSRYLVKRTGEKVFLECVQDMDHENMFWYRQDPGLGLRLIYFSYDVKMKEKGDIPEGYSVSREKKERFSLILESASTNQTSMYLCASKGGPYQPQHFGDGTRLSIL.

The sample holds one count of this clone. V usage is TRBV6-5 and J usage is TRBJ1-3, with D unclear. The CDR3 contains 13 residues. Germline values: CDR1 MNHEY, CDR2 SVGAGI. The V gene lost 7 bases and the J gene lost 0 bases, with 7 bases spanning the gap. As DNA, the CDR3 is TGTGCCAGCACCCAAGCCTCTGGAAACACCATATATTTT. The encoded protein is CASTQASGNTIYF.

The CDR3 coding sequence is TGCGCCAGCAGCCCCGTAGCAGCTAACAATGAGCAGTTCTTC. It codes for CASSPVAANNEQFF. The rearrangement uses TRBV5-1 and TRBJ2-1; D is uncertain. Germline lookup yields CDR1 SGHRS and CDR2 YFSETQ. The CDR3 runs to 14 residues. V lost 4 bases and J 5 bases, leaving 13 bases between the germline ends.

J is TRBJ2-7 and V is TRBV19; 7 nucleotides align to TRBD1. This CDR3 contains 17 residues. The germline CDR1 and CDR2 sequences are LNHDA and SQIVND (reference sequence). Germline trimming cut 4 bases from V and 1 base from J; bases unmatched to any gene: 13. The chain's CDR3 is CASSTQRGQSGSYEQYF. Written as DNA, the CDR3 is TGTGCCAGTAGTACCCAACGGGGACAGTCTGGATCCTACGAGCAGTACTTC.

CDR3 amino acids: CASRDFDDEKLFF. CDR3 sequence (DNA): TGTGCCAGCCGGGACTTTGACGATGAAAAACTGTTTTTT. The chain is built from TRBV28 and TRBJ1-4; D may be TRBD1 (5 bases). With 8 bases removed from V and 6 bases from J, the gap between germline ends came to 13 bases. CDR3 length equals 13 residues. The germline V gene has CDR1 MDHEN and CDR2 SYDVKM.

Here the CDR3 DNA reads TGTGCCAGCAGTATAAATGGGGGGGGAGGTCAGCCCCAGCATTTT. As protein: CASSINGGGGQPQHF. The chain links TRBV27 to TRBJ1-5, with TRBD1 as a possible D gene (5 bases). The CDR3 contains 15 residues. Trimming left V 5 bases short and J 6 bases short, with 17 bases between. Germline CDR1 and CDR2: MNHEY and SMNVEV (reference sequence).

The genes are TRBV5-1 and TRBJ1-2; 10 bases align to TRBD1. Germline assignment: CDR1 SGHRS and CDR2 YFSETQ. J lost 7 bases, V lost 4 bases, and 7 bases had no gene match. The CDR3 is 14 amino acids. CDR3 DNA: TGCGCCAGCAGCCCCGGACAGGGGGGGACTGGCTACACCTTC. This encodes CASSPGQGGTGYTF.

This chain joins TRBV28 and TRBJ1-2; maybe TRBD1 (5 bases). Between the trimmed V and J ends, which lost 4 bases and 2 bases, there was a span of 8 bases. Germline V gives CDR1 MDHEN, CDR2 SYDVKM. The CDR3 sequence is 13 residues long. The CDR3 spells CASSSRGNYGYTF. CDR3 in DNA: TGTGCCAGCAGTTCAAGGGGCAACTATGGCTACACCTTC.